Shown below are 10 T cell receptor beta chains from a single sample sequenced in a study of T cell responses to AZD1222 COVID-19 vaccine. Clones were sequenced by immunoSEQ multiplex PCR, and TCRdb holds only the in-frame ones, with some missing. The table shows about 170,000 clones, with just under 95% occurring only once. The sequenced sample was peripheral blood, obtained on day 0 of AZD1222 vaccination. These receptors all stem from an adult in good health.

V gene TRBV19 combines with J gene TRBJ2-7; either TRBD1 or TRBD2 may fit D (5 bases each). The CDR3 spans 15 residues. The germline CDR1 and CDR2 sequences are LNHDA and SQIVND (reference sequence). Trimming removed 5 bases at V and 1 base at J, with 15 bases between. This chain's CDR3 is CASSPQWGSSYEQYF. CDR3 DNA: TGTGCCAGTAGTCCCCAATGGGGGTCTTCCTACGAGCAGTACTTC.

The chain employs TRBV6-5 and TRBJ2-7, with D hard to call. The CDR3 has 14 amino acids. V lost 5 bases to trimming and J lost 9 bases, with 20 bases between them. Germline V gene data show CDR1 as MNHEY and CDR2 as SVGAGI. The CDR3 loop reads CASSPTQASTPQYF. The CDR3 DNA sequence: TGTGCCAGCAGTCCGACACAAGCCTCAACCCCGCAGTACTTC.

The genes are TRBV4-1 and TRBJ2-7; D possibly corresponds to TRBD1 (6 bases). Germline CDR1 MGHRA, CDR2 YSYEKL. V lost 4 bases to trimming and J lost 5 bases, with 18 bases between them. The CDR3 consists of 15 residues. This CDR3 reads CASSPQGPRLNEQYF. CDR3 DNA: TGCGCCAGCAGCCCTCAGGGGCCCCGATTGAACGAGCAGTACTTC.

The genes are TRBV18 and TRBJ1-5, with D unresolved. The ends were cut back, 1 base at V and 5 bases at J, with 21 bases in the middle. The germline CDR1 and CDR2 sequences are KGHSH and LQKENI. The CDR3 extends over 18 amino acids. The DNA of the CDR3 is TGTGCCAGCTCACCACTAGGTTCAGGTAGCAAGAGTGATCAGCCCCAGCATTTT. Translation: CASSPLGSGSKSDQPQHF.

V gene TRBV9 combines with J gene TRBJ2-3; D is unresolved. The CDR3 has 15 residues. Germline CDR1 reads SGDLS; CDR2 reads YYNGEE. V was pared by 3 bases and J by 8 bases, with 19 bases between. The CDR3 region is CASSASVGSVGTQYF. In nucleotides, the CDR3 is TGTGCCAGCAGCGCCAGTGTAGGGTCCGTCGGTACGCAGTATTTT. Supplemented by reference TRBV9 and TRBJ2-3, the full variable domain reads DSGVTQTPKHLITATGQRVTLRCSPRSGDLSVYWYQQSLDQGLQFLIQYYNGEERAKGNILERFSAQQFPDLHSELNLSSLELGDSALYFCASSASVGSVGTQYFGPGTRLTVL.

The chain links TRBV6-5 to TRBJ1-4; D is ambiguous. The CDR3 is 12 residues long. V shed 8 bases and J shed 8 bases, with 12 bases lying between them. CDR1 MNHEY and CDR2 SVGAGI come from the germline V gene. The DNA for the CDR3 is TGTGCCAGCTCTCAATTAAGGGAAAAACTGTTTTTT. Its protein is CASSQLREKLFF.

The V gene is TRBV19, the J gene TRBJ2-3, with 11 positions matching TRBD2. V was clipped by 4 bases and J by 0 bases; unmatched bases: 3. The V gene's germline CDR1 is LNHDA and CDR2 SQIVND (reference sequence). The CDR3 contains 16 residues. As DNA, the CDR3 is TGTGCCAGTAGTACGGGGACTAGCGGTAGCACAGATACGCAGTATTTT. It specifies CASSTGTSGSTDTQYF.

This CDR3 is CAISESGAHNEQFF. Written as DNA, the CDR3 is TGTGCCATCAGTGAGAGTGGAGCACACAATGAGCAGTTCTTC. This rearrangement joins TRBV10-3 to TRBJ2-1; no firm D call. The CDR3 loop spans 14 amino acids. Trimming took off 2 bases at V and 5 bases at J, with 10 bases between the two ends. Germline V gene lookup returns CDR1 ENHRY and CDR2 SYGVKD.

Written as DNA, the CDR3 is TGTGCCAGTAGTGCGGGGGCGGGAGGGTCGTACAATGAGCAGTTCTTC. Its protein is CASSAGAGGSYNEQFF. The V call is TRBV19, the J call TRBJ2-1, with TRBD2 matching 9 bases. Germline V gene sequence: CDR1 LNHDA, CDR2 SQIVND (reference sequence). V was clipped by 5 bases and J by 4 bases; unmatched bases: 9. This CDR3 comprises 16 residues.

The chain uses TRBV7-6 and TRBJ1-4, with TRBD1 identical over 9 bases. The trim removed 8 bases at V and 4 bases at J, leaving 5 bases unmatched. Per the germline V gene, CDR1 is SGHVS and CDR2 is FNYEAQ. The CDR3 has 14 residues. The CDR3 sequence: CASGRGQGNEKLFF. In DNA, the CDR3 is TGTGCCAGCGGAAGGGGACAGGGTAATGAAAAACTGTTTTTT.